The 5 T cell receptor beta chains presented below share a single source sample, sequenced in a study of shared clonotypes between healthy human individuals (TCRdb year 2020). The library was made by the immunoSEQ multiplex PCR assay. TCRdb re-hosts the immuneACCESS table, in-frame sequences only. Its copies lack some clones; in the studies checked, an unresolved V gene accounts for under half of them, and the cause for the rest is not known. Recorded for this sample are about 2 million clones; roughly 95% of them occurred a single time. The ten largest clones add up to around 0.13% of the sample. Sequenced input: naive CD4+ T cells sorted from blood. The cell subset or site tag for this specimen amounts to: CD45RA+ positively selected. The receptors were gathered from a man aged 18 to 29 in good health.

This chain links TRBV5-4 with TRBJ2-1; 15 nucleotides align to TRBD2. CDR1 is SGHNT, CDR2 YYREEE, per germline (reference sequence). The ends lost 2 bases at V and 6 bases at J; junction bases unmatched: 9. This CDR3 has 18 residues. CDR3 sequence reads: CASSLGTSGRTQGNEQFF. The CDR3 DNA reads TGTGCCAGCAGCTTAGGGACTAGCGGGAGGACCCAAGGCAATGAGCAGTTCTTC.

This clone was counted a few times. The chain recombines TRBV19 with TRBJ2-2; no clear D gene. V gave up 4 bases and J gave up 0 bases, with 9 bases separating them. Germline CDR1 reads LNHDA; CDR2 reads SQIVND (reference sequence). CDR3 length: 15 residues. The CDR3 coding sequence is TGTGCCAGTAGTACATCCCCTGCGAACACCGGGGAGCTGTTTTTT. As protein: CASSTSPANTGELFF.

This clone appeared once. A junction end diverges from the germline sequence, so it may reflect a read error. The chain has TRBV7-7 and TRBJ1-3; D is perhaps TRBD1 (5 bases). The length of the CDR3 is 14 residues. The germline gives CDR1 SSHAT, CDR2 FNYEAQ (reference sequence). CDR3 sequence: CASSPGGSGNTIYF. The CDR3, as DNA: TGTGCTAGCAGCCCCGGGGGCTCTGGAAACACCATATATTTT.

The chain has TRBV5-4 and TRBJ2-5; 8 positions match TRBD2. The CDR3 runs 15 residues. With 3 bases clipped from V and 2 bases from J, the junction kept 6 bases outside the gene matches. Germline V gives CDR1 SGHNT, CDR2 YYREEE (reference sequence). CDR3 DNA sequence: TGTGCCAGCAGCTCGGGGGGGCGACGGCAAGAGACCCAGTACTTC. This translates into CASSSGGRRQETQYF. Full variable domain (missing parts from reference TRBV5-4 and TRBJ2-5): ETGVTQSPTHLIKTRGQQVTLRCSSQSGHNTVSWYQQALGQGPQFIFQYYREEENGRGNFPPRFSGLQFPNYSSELNVNALELDDSALYLCASSSGGRRQETQYFGPGTRLLVL.

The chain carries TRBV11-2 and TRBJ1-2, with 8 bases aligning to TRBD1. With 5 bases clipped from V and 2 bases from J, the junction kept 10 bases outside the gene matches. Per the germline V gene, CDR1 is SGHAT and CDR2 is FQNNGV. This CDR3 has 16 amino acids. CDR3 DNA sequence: TGTGCCAGCAGCCCGGACAGGGCTCCCGTCAACTATGGCTACACCTTC. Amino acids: CASSPDRAPVNYGYTF.